The sequence of this TCR beta chain was determined in a study of graft-versus-host responses after intestinal transplantation. Study background: Once they had received anti-thymocyte globulin induction, all recipients took tacrolimus and steroids for approximately 3 years. Study-wide results and limits: The marrow of recipients harbored GvH clones, and ileum or blood showed some of them first. Allografts carried high graft-versus-host to host-versus-graft clonal ratios in patients having graft-donor T cell macrochimerism.

Clones were read by immunoSEQ multiplex PCR, and TCRdb kept only the in-frame ones, dropping some. The sample shows approximately 39,000 clones, roughly 94% of them seen only once. Concerning this clone itself: The target antigen is unknown.

CDR3 length: 16 amino acids. V was pared by 5 bases and J by 6 bases, with 22 bases between. Germline assignment: CDR1 LNHDA and CDR2 SQIVND (reference sequence). The source is a human donor who was the organ donor for an intestinal transplant. The rearrangement uses TRBV19 and TRBJ1-2, with D possibly being TRBD1 (5 bases). This material consisted of unstimulated CD4+ T cells sorted from spleen or lymph node cells, taken before transplant. The CDR3 sequence is CASSPTAGQGWNGYTF. CDR3 coding DNA: TGTGCCAGTAGTCCCACGGCAGGGCAAGGATGGAATGGCTACACCTTC. The full variable domain, in which reference TRBV19 and TRBJ1-2 provide the parts outside the CDR3, is DGGITQSPKYLFRKEGQNVTLSCEQNLNHDAMYWYRQDPGQGLRLIYYSQIVNDFQKGDIAEGYSVSREKKESFPLTVTSAQKNPTAFYLCASSPTAGQGWNGYTFGSGTRLTVV.